This entry concerns a single T cell receptor (beta chain). This sample was included in a study of blood T cell repertoires in COVID-19. In the study's own analysis: Cell counts per sample came from amplifying reference gene primers. TCRdb's copy holds only in-frame clones and misses some; the assay was immunoSEQ multiplex PCR. V and J calls and clone size are given by that table; D and trimming were obtained from the DNA. The sample contains 200,000 or so clones, roughly 89% of which appear only once. Germline-derived CDR1 and CDR2 are SGHTS and YDEGEE. Trimming removed 4 bases from V and 3 bases from J, with 18 bases in between. CDR3 length equals 16 residues.

This TCR derives from a woman in her thirties or forties with acute COVID-19. Sequences were obtained from PBMCs or T cells enriched from blood (not recorded which). This chain uses TRBV5-8 with TRBJ2-3, with D unresolved. The CDR3 nucleotides read TGTGCCAGCAGCCAAACAGCCGGAAGTGGGACAGATACGCAGTATTTT. Translated, it gives CASSQTAGSGTDTQYF. Filled out from reference TRBV5-8 and TRBJ2-3, the complete variable domain reads EAGVTQSPTHLIKTRGQQATLRCSPISGHTSVYWYQQALGLGLQFLLWYDEGEERNRGNFPPRFSGRQFPNYSSELNVNALELEDSALYLCASSQTAGSGTDTQYFGPGTRLTVL.